This T cell receptor (beta chain) was sequenced during a study of T-cell reconstitution after alpha-beta-depleted transplantation in children. In this sample, this clonotype turned up many times. Unique molecular identifiers were used to barcode this TCRbeta library. TCRdb re-called the PCR reads through MiXCR, storing one row per CDR3 protein. This sample yields a few hundred thousand distinct CDR3 sequences, of which more than 7.5% are seen a single time; around 5% belongs to the top ten. V lost 1 base to trimming and J lost 3 bases, with 6 bases between them. Germline CDR1 is LNHNV and CDR2 is YYDKDF (reference sequence). The CDR3 covers 13 residues.

The sequences come from PBMCs from the stem cell graft donor, collected from the stem cell graft. The sequence was collected from a human donor who donated a stem cell graft to a child with SCID. The J gene is TRBJ2-5, the V gene TRBV15; D uncertain. CDR3 sequence reads: CATSRGPEETQYF. The CDR3 region has the DNA TGTGCCACCAGCAGAGGTCCTGAAGAGACCCAGTACTTC.